This T cell receptor (beta chain) appears in the sequencing data of a study of blood T cell repertoires in COVID-19. The repertoire was sequenced with immunoSEQ multiplex PCR; TCRdb's copy has only in-frame clones and lacks some. This table holds some 240,000 clones, 89% found once. This clone was seen a single time. The CDR3 runs to 12 residues. With 4 bases removed from V and 2 bases from J, the gap between germline ends came to 6 bases. CDR1 is MNHEY and CDR2 is SMNVEV in the germline V gene (reference sequence). V gene TRBV27 combines with J gene TRBJ2-7, with D maybe TRBD2 (6 bases). The clonotype was recovered from a man between 60 and 70 years old who had recovered from COVID-19. The sample taken for sequencing was peripheral blood. In DNA, the CDR3 is TGTGCCAGCAGTTGGGGGGCCTACGAGCAGTACTTC. This codes for CASSWGAYEQYF.